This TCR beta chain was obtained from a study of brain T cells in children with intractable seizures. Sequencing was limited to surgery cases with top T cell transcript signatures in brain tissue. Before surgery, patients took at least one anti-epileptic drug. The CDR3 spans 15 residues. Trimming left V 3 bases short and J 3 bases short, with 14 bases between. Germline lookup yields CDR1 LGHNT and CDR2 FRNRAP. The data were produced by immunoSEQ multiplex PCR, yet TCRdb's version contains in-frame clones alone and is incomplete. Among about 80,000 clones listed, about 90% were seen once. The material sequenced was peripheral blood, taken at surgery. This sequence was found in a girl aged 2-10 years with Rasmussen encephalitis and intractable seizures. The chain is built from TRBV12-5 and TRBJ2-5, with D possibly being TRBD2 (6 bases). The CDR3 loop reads CASGFRGLAEETQYF. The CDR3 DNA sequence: TGTGCTAGTGGTTTTAGGGGACTTGCGGAAGAGACCCAGTACTTC.